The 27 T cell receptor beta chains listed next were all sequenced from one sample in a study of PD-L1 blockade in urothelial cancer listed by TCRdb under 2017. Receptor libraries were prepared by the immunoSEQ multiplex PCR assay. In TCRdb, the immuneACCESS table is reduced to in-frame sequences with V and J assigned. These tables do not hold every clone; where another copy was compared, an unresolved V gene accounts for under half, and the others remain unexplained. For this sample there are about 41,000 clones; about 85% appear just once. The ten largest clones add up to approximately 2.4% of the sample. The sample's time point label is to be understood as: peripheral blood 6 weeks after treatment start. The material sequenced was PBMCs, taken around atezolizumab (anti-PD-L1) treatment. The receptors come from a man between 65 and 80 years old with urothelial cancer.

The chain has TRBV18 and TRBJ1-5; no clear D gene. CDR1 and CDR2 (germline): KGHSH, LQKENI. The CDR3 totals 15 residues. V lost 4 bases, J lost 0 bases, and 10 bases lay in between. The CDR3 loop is CASSRSRDSNQPQHF. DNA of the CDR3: TGTGCCAGCTCACGGTCGCGAGATAGCAATCAGCCCCAGCATTTT.

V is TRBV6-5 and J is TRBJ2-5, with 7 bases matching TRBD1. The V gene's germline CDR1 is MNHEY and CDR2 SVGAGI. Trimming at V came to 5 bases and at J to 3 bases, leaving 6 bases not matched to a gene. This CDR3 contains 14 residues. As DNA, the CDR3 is TGTGCCAGCAGTCCCGGGACAGCAGAAGAGACCCAGTACTTC. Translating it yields CASSPGTAEETQYF.

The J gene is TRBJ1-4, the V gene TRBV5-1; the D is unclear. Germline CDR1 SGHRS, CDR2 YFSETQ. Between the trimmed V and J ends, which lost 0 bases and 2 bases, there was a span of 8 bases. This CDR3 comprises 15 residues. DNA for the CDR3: TGCGCCAGCAGCTTGGATCTGGAGACTAATGAAAAACTGTTTTTT. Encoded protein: CASSLDLETNEKLFF.

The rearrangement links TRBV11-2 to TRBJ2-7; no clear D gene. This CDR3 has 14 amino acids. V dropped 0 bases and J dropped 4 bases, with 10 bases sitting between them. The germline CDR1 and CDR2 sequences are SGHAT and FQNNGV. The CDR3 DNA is TGTGCCAGCAGCTTAGAGCAGGTATCGTACGAGCAGTACTTC. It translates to CASSLEQVSYEQYF.

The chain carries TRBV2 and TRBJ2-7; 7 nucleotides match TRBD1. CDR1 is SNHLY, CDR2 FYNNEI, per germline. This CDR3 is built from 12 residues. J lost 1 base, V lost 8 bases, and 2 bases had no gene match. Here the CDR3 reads CASWDRSYEQYF. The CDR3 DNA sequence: TGTGCCAGCTGGGACAGATCCTACGAGCAGTACTTC.

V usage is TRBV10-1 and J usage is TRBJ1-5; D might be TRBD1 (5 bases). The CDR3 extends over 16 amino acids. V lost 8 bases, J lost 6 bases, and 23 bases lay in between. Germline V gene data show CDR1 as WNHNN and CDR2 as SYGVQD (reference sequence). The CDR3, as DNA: TGCGCCAGCGATAACGGCAAAGGCAGGGCATTTCAGCCCCAGCATTTT. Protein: CASDNGKGRAFQPQHF.

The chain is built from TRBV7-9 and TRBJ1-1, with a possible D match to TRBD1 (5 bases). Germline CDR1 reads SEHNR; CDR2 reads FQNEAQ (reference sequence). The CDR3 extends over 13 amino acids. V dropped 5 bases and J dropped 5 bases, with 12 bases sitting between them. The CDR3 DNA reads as TGTGCCAGCAGCCCCTCAGGACAAACTGAAGCTTTCTTT. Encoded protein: CASSPSGQTEAFF.

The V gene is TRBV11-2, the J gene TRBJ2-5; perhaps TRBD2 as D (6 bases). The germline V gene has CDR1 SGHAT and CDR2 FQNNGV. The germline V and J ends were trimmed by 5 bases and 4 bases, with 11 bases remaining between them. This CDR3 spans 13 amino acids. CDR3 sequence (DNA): TGTGCCAGCAGCGCCGGGAGAGTAGAGACCCAGTACTTC. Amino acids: CASSAGRVETQYF.

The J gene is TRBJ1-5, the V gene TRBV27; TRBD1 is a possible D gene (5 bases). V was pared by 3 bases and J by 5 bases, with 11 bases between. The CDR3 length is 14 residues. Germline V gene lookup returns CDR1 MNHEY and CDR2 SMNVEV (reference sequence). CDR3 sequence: CASSFSQGDQPQHF. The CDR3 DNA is TGTGCCAGCAGTTTTAGCCAGGGCGATCAGCCCCAGCATTTT.

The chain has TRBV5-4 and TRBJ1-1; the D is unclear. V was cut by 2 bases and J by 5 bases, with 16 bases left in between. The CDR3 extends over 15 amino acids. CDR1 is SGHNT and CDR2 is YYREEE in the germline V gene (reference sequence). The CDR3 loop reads CASSLAARKETEAFF. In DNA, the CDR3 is TGTGCCAGCAGCTTAGCAGCGAGGAAGGAAACTGAAGCTTTCTTT.

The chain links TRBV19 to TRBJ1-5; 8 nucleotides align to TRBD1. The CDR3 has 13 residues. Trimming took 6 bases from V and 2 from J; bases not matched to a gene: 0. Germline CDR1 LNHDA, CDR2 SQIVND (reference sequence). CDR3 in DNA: TGTGCCAGTAGGGACAGGGGCAATCAGCCCCAGCATTTT. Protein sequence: CASRDRGNQPQHF. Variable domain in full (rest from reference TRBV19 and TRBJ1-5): DGGITQSPKYLFRKEGQNVTLSCEQNLNHDAMYWYRQDPGQGLRLIYYSQIVNDFQKGDIAEGYSVSREKKESFPLTVTSAQKNPTAFYLCASRDRGNQPQHFGDGTRLSIL.

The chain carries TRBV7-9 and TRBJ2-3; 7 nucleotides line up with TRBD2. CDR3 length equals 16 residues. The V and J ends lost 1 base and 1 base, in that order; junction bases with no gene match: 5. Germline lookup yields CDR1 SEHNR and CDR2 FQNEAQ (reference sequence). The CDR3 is CASSLEASGRTDTQYF. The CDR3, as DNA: TGTGCCAGCAGCTTAGAGGCTAGCGGCCGCACAGATACGCAGTATTTT.

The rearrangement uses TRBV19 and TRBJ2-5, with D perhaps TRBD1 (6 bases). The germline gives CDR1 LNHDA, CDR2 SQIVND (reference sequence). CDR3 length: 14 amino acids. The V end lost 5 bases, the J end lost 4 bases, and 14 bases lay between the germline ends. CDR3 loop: CASSSSQGRETQYF. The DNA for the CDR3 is TGTGCCAGTAGTTCCTCTCAGGGGCGAGAGACCCAGTACTTC.

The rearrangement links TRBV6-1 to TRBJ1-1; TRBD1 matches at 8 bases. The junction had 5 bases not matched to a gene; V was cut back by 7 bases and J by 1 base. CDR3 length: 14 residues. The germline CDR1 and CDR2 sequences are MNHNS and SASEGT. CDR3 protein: CASIQDRGNTEAFF. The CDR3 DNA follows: TGTGCCAGCATTCAAGACAGGGGGAACACTGAAGCTTTCTTT.

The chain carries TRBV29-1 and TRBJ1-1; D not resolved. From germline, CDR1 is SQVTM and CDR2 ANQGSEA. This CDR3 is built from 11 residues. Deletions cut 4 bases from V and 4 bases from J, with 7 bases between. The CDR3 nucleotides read TGCAGCGTTGGTCGGGGCACTGAAGCTTTCTTT. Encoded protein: CSVGRGTEAFF.

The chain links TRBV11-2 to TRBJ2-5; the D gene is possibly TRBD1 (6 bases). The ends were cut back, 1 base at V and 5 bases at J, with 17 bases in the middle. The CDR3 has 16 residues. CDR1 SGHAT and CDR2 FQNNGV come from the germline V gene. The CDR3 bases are TGTGCCAGCAGCTTAGGACAGGCTTTTTCAGTGGAGACCCAGTACTTC. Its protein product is CASSLGQAFSVETQYF.

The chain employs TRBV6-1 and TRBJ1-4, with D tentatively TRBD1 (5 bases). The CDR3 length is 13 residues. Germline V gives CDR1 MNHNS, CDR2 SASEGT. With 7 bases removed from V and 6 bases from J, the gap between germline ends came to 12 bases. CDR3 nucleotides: TGTGCCAGCATGAAGGACATCTATGAAAAACTGTTTTTT. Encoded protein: CASMKDIYEKLFF.

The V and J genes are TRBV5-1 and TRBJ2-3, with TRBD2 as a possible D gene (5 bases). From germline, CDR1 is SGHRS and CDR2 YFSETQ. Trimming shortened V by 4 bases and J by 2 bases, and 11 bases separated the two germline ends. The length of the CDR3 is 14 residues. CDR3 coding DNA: TGCGCCAGCAGCCCCGGACTGTCCACAGATACGCAGTATTTT. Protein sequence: CASSPGLSTDTQYF.

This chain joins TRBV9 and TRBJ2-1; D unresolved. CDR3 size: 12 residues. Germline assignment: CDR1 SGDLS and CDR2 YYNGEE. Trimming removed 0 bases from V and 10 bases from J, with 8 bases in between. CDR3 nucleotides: TGTGCCAGCAGCGTAGGAGTCGAAGAGCAGTTCTTC. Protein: CASSVGVEEQFF.

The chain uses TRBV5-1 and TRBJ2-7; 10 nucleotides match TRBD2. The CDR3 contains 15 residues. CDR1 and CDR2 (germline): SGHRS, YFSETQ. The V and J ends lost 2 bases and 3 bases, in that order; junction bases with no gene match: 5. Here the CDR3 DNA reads TGCGCCAGCAGCTTAGGGGCTAGCGGGAGCTACGAGCAGTACTTC. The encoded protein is CASSLGASGSYEQYF.

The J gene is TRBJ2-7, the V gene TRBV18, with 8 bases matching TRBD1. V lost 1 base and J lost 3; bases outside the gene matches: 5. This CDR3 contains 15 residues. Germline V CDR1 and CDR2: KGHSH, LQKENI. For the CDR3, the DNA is TGTGCCAGCTCACCACGGACAGGGATAGACTACGAGCAGTACTTC. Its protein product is CASSPRTGIDYEQYF. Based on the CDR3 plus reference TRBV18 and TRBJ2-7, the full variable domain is NAGVMQNPRHLVRRRGQEARLRCSPMKGHSHVYWYRQLPEEGLKFMVYLQKENIIDESGMPKERFSAEFPKEGPSILRIQQVVRGDSAAYFCASSPRTGIDYEQYFGPGTRLTVT.

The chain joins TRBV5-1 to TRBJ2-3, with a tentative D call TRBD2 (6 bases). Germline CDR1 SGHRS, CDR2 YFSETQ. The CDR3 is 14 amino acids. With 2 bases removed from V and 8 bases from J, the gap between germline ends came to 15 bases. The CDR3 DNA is TGCGCCAGCAGCTTCGGGCTTCTCGGGGGTACGCAGTATTTT. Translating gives CASSFGLLGGTQYF.

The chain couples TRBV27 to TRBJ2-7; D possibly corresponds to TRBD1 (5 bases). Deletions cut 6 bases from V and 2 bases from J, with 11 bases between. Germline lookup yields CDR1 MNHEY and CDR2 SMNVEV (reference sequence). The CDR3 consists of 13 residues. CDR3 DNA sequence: TGTGCCAGCAGAAGGACACCAACCTACGAGCAGTACTTC. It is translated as CASRRTPTYEQYF.

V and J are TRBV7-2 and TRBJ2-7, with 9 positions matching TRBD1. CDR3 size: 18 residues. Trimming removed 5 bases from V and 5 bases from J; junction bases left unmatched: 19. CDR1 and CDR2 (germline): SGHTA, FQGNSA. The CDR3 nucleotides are TGTGCCAGCAGCCCCCGGAGCGGGACAGGGCCGCTTCGAAACGAGCAGTACTTC. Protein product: CASSPRSGTGPLRNEQYF.

CDR3 amino acids: CASSIEVAGVGEQFF. The CDR3, as DNA: TGTGCCAGTAGTATAGAGGTAGCGGGAGTAGGAGAGCAGTTCTTC. The chain couples TRBV19 to TRBJ2-1; TRBD2 matches 9 bases. The CDR3 totals 15 residues. Germline V gene data show CDR1 as LNHDA and CDR2 as SQIVND (reference sequence). With 0 bases clipped from V and 10 bases from J, the junction kept 7 bases outside the gene matches.

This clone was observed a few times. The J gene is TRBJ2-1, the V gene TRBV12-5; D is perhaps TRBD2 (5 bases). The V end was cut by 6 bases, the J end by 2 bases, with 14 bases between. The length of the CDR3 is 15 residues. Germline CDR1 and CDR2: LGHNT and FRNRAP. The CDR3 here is CASGPRGGAYNEQFF. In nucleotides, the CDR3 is TGTGCTAGTGGCCCCAGAGGAGGTGCCTACAATGAGCAGTTCTTC.

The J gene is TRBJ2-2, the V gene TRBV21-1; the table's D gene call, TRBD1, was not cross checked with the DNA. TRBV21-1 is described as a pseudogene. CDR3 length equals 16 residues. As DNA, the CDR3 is TGTGCCAGCATCCCGACAGGCCCCGAGGACACCGGGGAGCTGTTTTTT. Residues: CASIPTGPEDTGELFF.